The next 23 T cell receptor beta chains were all read from a single sample in a study of PD-1 blockade in classical Hodgkin lymphoma. The time point: cycle 4 day 1 (C4D1), after about 6 weeks of nivolumab. Relapse after autologous stem cell transplantation occurred in every patient, and brentuximab vedotin exposure varied. The repertoire was sequenced with immunoSEQ multiplex PCR; TCRdb's copy has only in-frame clones and lacks some. The sample includes about 90,000 clones, 90% seen only once; the top ten take under 3.5%. Sample: peripheral blood mononuclear cells (PBMCs), taken before the fourth cycle of nivolumab. The receptors stem from a human donor with classical Hodgkin lymphoma.

The DNA for the CDR3 is TGTGCCAGCAGCCGACGGACAGGGGGGGCCGAGCAGTACTTC. It translates to CASSRRTGGAEQYF. V gene TRBV13 combines with J gene TRBJ2-7, with TRBD1 identical over 10 bases. Germline V gives CDR1 PRHDT, CDR2 FYEKMQ (reference sequence). The junction had 7 bases not matched to a gene; V was cut back by 5 bases and J by 6 bases. CDR3 length: 14 amino acids.

This chain links TRBV5-1 with TRBJ2-7, with D tentatively TRBD2 (5 bases). In germline, CDR1 is SGHRS, CDR2 YFSETQ. The CDR3 is 15 amino acids. V shed 0 bases and J shed 4 bases, with 14 bases lying between them. This CDR3 reads CASSLVWEFGYEQYF. CDR3 bases: TGCGCCAGCAGCTTGGTCTGGGAGTTCGGGTACGAGCAGTACTTC.

The V call is TRBV7-2, the J call TRBJ2-4; D is unresolved. CDR1 and CDR2 from the germline V gene are SGHTA and FQGNSA. The CDR3 sequence is 17 residues long. Trimming cost V 2 bases and J 4 bases, with 18 bases left between them. CDR3 sequence (DNA): TGTGCCAGCAGCTTACGGCTGCCGGGTGATTCGAAAAACATTCAGTACTTC. Amino acid sequence: CASSLRLPGDSKNIQYF.

The J gene is TRBJ2-5, the V gene TRBV5-1, with D perhaps TRBD1 (5 bases). The germline V gene encodes CDR1 SGHRS and CDR2 YFSETQ. V was cut by 5 bases and J by 4 bases, with 18 bases left in between. The CDR3 spans 15 residues. CDR3 in amino acids: CASSWEGRDTETQYF. The CDR3 nucleotides read TGCGCCAGCAGTTGGGAAGGCAGGGATACAGAGACCCAGTACTTC.

The rearrangement uses TRBV5-1 and TRBJ2-3, with D tentatively TRBD2 (7 bases). Germline values: CDR1 SGHRS, CDR2 YFSETQ. The germline V and J ends were trimmed by 0 bases and 2 bases, with 13 bases remaining between them. This CDR3 is built from 16 residues. This CDR3 reads CASSLGLRGATDTQYF. CDR3 nucleotides: TGCGCCAGCAGCTTGGGGCTCCGGGGGGCCACAGATACGCAGTATTTT.

The chain couples TRBV5-1 to TRBJ2-3; D not certain. CDR3 length: 14 amino acids. Germline V gene sequence: CDR1 SGHRS, CDR2 YFSETQ. V was shortened by 0 bases and J by 6 bases, with 11 bases between the two germline ends. The CDR3 loop is CASSLEWAVDTQYF. As DNA, the CDR3 is TGCGCCAGCAGCTTGGAGTGGGCGGTGGATACGCAGTATTTT.

This chain uses TRBV4-3 with TRBJ1-6; no firm D call. Between the trimmed V and J ends, which lost 4 bases and 4 bases, there was a span of 11 bases. Germline V lookup: CDR1 LGHNA, CDR2 YSLEER. The length of the CDR3 is 15 residues. The CDR3 loop reads CASSRGMEYNSPLHF. In nucleotides, the CDR3 is TGCGCCAGCAGCCGCGGTATGGAGTATAATTCACCCCTCCACTTT.

The chain links TRBV2 to TRBJ1-1; a possible D gene is TRBD1 (5 bases). CDR3 size: 14 residues. Germline CDR1 is SNHLY and CDR2 is FYNNEI. Deletions cut 5 bases from V and 9 bases from J, with 19 bases between. The CDR3 DNA follows: TGTGCCAGCAGTCAAATGGGGACTCTTCCGAAAGCTTTCTTT. As protein: CASSQMGTLPKAFF.

The J gene is TRBJ2-2, the V gene TRBV2; maybe TRBD2 (5 bases). Trimming removed 9 bases from V and 6 bases from J, with 17 bases in between. The CDR3 is 14 residues long. Germline assignment: CDR1 SNHLY and CDR2 FYNNEI. The CDR3 region is CASRYGERAGELFF. The DNA of the CDR3 is TGTGCCAGTCGCTACGGGGAACGGGCCGGGGAGCTGTTTTTT.

This sequence joins TRBV27 and TRBJ1-1, with D tentatively TRBD1 (5 bases). This CDR3 has 15 amino acids. Trimming stripped 3 bases from V and 1 base from J, with 12 bases between. In germline, CDR1 is MNHEY, CDR2 SMNVEV (reference sequence). CDR3 loop: CASSLSRGGNTEAFF. DNA for the CDR3: TGTGCCAGCAGTTTGTCCCGGGGGGGGAACACTGAAGCTTTCTTT.

The V gene is TRBV5-1, the J gene TRBJ1-2; D gene ambiguous. V lost 0 bases and J 4 bases, leaving 28 bases between the germline ends. This CDR3 region has 20 residues. Germline CDR1 is SGHRS and CDR2 is YFSETQ. CDR3 amino acids: CASSLVLGIRRQDQGYGYTF. The CDR3 nucleotides read TGCGCCAGCAGCTTGGTTTTGGGAATTCGGCGGCAGGACCAAGGCTATGGCTACACCTTC. The full variable domain, in which reference TRBV5-1 and TRBJ1-2 provide the parts outside the CDR3, is KAGVTQTPRYLIKTRGQQVTLSCSPISGHRSVSWYQQTPGQGLQFLFEYFSETQRNKGNFPGRFSGRQFSNSRSEMNVSTLELGDSALYLCASSLVLGIRRQDQGYGYTFGSGTRLTVV.

This clone was seen a single time. The J gene is TRBJ1-6, the V gene TRBV9; unclear D gene. V gave up 3 bases and J gave up 7 bases, with 17 bases separating them. The CDR3 consists of 16 residues. Per the germline V gene, CDR1 is SGDLS and CDR2 is YYNGEE. The CDR3 sequence is CASSASASRWNSPLHF. The CDR3, as DNA: TGTGCCAGCAGCGCCTCGGCGTCAAGGTGGAATTCACCCCTCCACTTT. Complete variable domain (other parts from reference TRBV9 and TRBJ1-6): DSGVTQTPKHLITATGQRVTLRCSPRSGDLSVYWYQQSLDQGLQFLIQYYNGEERAKGNILERFSAQQFPDLHSELNLSSLELGDSALYFCASSASASRWNSPLHFGNGTRLTVT.

The chain is built from TRBV7-2 and TRBJ1-5; D unclear. CDR1 SGHTA and CDR2 FQGNSA come from the germline V gene. V was clipped by 1 base and J by 5 bases, with 3 bases between them. This CDR3 has 12 residues. CDR3 region: CASSLGYQPQHF. CDR3 DNA: TGTGCCAGCAGCTTAGGGTATCAGCCCCAGCATTTT.

The V gene is TRBV19, the J gene TRBJ1-2; weak D call: TRBD1 (6 bases). CDR3 length: 14 residues. Germline values: CDR1 LNHDA, CDR2 SQIVND (reference sequence). The ends were cut back, 4 bases at V and 2 bases at J, with 11 bases in the middle. The CDR3 DNA reads TGTGCCAGTAGTAAAGGGGACACGAACTATGGCTACACCTTC. The encoded protein is CASSKGDTNYGYTF.

This sequence joins TRBV5-6 and TRBJ2-3; D gene unclear. Germline V lookup: CDR1 SGHDT, CDR2 YYEEEE. This CDR3 spans 13 amino acids. Trimming removed 6 bases at V and 6 bases at J, with 14 bases between. The CDR3 here is CASTSVGRDTQYF. The CDR3 coding sequence is TGTGCCAGCACGTCCGTGGGCCGCGATACGCAGTATTTT. Full variable domain (rest looked up from reference TRBV5-6 and TRBJ2-3): DAGVTQSPTHLIKTRGQQVTLRCSPKSGHDTVSWYQQALGQGPQFIFQYYEEEERQRGNFPDRFSGHQFPNYSSELNVNALLLGDSALYLCASTSVGRDTQYFGPGTRLTVL.

The genes are TRBV27 and TRBJ1-1, with D possibly matching TRBD1 (5 bases). Germline V gives CDR1 MNHEY, CDR2 SMNVEV (reference sequence). The V and J ends lost 4 bases and 4 bases respectively, with 16 bases between them. This CDR3 contains 15 residues. CDR3 sequence (DNA): TGTGCCAGCAGTTCCCTATTGGGGGTAGGCACTGAAGCTTTCTTT. This gives the protein CASSSLLGVGTEAFF.

The chain uses TRBV7-6 and TRBJ1-2, with TRBD1 as a possible D gene (6 bases). Per germline, CDR1 SGHVS and CDR2 FNYEAQ. This CDR3 is 15 amino acids long. The ends were cut back, 0 bases at V and 0 bases at J, with 8 bases in the middle. The CDR3 reads CASSLARGANYGYTF. CDR3 nucleotides: TGTGCCAGCAGCTTAGCCAGGGGAGCTAACTATGGCTACACCTTC.

This clone was counted a single time. The chain employs TRBV28 and TRBJ2-5, with 9 bases aligning to TRBD2. The CDR3 has 16 amino acids. Unmatched junction bases numbered 14, after V lost 8 bases and J lost 4 bases. Germline values: CDR1 MDHEN, CDR2 SYDVKM. Here the CDR3 DNA reads TGTGCCAGCGCGCCCCAGGGACTAGCAACAGGAGAGACCCAGTACTTC. It encodes CASAPQGLATGETQYF. The full variable domain, completed using reference TRBV28 and TRBJ2-5, is DVKVTQSSRYLVKRTGEKVFLECVQDMDHENMFWYRQDPGLGLRLIYFSYDVKMKEKGDIPEGYSVSREKKERFSLILESASTNQTSMYLCASAPQGLATGETQYFGPGTRLLVL.

The V and J genes are TRBV30 and TRBJ2-1, with TRBD2 matching over 10 bases. V was clipped by 0 bases and J by 3 bases; unmatched bases: 2. This CDR3 contains 15 residues. CDR1 GTSNPN and CDR2 SVGIG come from the germline V gene (reference sequence). Here the CDR3 reads CAWSVAGGFYNEQFF. The CDR3 bases are TGTGCCTGGAGTGTAGCGGGGGGGTTCTACAATGAGCAGTTCTTC.

In this sample, this clone turned up a few times. The J gene is TRBJ2-7, the V gene TRBV6-1; TRBD1 is a possible D gene (6 bases). The CDR3 sequence is 15 residues long. Looked up from germline, CDR1 is MNHNS and CDR2 is SASEGT. V shed 0 bases and J shed 5 bases, with 14 bases lying between them. The CDR3 reads CASSEAPNRVHEQYF. The CDR3 DNA reads as TGTGCCAGCAGTGAAGCGCCGAACAGGGTCCACGAGCAGTACTTC.

The V and J genes are TRBV5-1 and TRBJ1-5, with TRBD1 matching 7 bases. The CDR3 has 15 residues. J gave up 6 bases and V 0 bases, and 6 bases lay outside the gene matches. Germline assignment: CDR1 SGHRS and CDR2 YFSETQ. In DNA, the CDR3 is TGCGCCAGCAGCTTGGAAGGGGGCGAGACTCAGCCCCAGCATTTT. Translation: CASSLEGGETQPQHF. Filled out from reference TRBV5-1 and TRBJ1-5, the complete variable domain reads KAGVTQTPRYLIKTRGQQVTLSCSPISGHRSVSWYQQTPGQGLQFLFEYFSETQRNKGNFPGRFSGRQFSNSRSEMNVSTLELGDSALYLCASSLEGGETQPQHFGDGTRLSIL.

This clone was seen just once. The chain employs TRBV29-1 and TRBJ2-1; 10 bases align to TRBD2. CDR3 size: 17 residues. With V trimmed by 4 bases and J by 1 base, 10 bases remained unmatched. The germline V gene encodes CDR1 SQVTM and CDR2 ANQGSEA. CDR3 coding DNA: TGCAGCGTTGTAGGGCTAGCGGGGGTGATTTCCTACAATGAGCAGTTCTTC. Its protein is CSVVGLAGVISYNEQFF.

The chain combines TRBV7-4 with TRBJ1-3, with no clear D. The CDR3 contains 15 residues. The germline gives CDR1 SGHVT, CDR2 SQSDAQ. V was cut by 5 bases and J by 0 bases, with 11 bases left in between. CDR3 DNA: TGTGCCAGCAGCGTCGGACTTGACTCTGGAAACACCATATATTTT. Its protein is CASSVGLDSGNTIYF.